One sample yielded the 24 T cell receptor beta chains listed below, sequenced in a study of identical twins. TCRdb called the 5' RACE reads again in MiXCR, with one record for every CDR3 protein. The table records 1.5 million to 2 million distinct CDR3 sequences, about 32% of them present only once. Sample: cord blood. The receptors originated from a newborn girl in good health.

This clonotype was seen a handful of times. The chain uses TRBV28 and TRBJ2-7; D not certain. Trimming stripped 6 bases from V and 3 bases from J, with 15 bases between. Germline V lookup: CDR1 MDHEN, CDR2 SYDVKM. There are 14 residues in the CDR3. The CDR3: CASSGNSGFYEQYF. The CDR3 DNA reads as TGTGCCAGCAGCGGTAACTCTGGGTTCTACGAGCAGTACTTC.

This rearrangement joins TRBV6-2 or TRBV6-3 to TRBJ2-4, with 7 nucleotides matching TRBD2. From germline, CDR1 is MNHEY and CDR2 SVGEGT. Unmatched junction bases numbered 10, after V lost 0 bases and J lost 8 bases. The CDR3 sequence is 16 residues long. The CDR3 protein is CASSYSPSGRSDIQYF. CDR3 bases: TGTGCCAGCAGTTACTCCCCTAGCGGTCGTTCGGACATTCAGTACTTC.

Points on this clonotype: At one end, the junction sequence differs from germline, possibly due to a read error. This chain joins TRBV20-1 and TRBJ1-2; 10 nucleotides match TRBD1. The CDR3 spans 13 residues. Germline values: CDR1 DFQATT, CDR2 SNEGSKA (reference sequence). CDR3 region: CSVRQGARYDYTF. Here the CDR3 DNA reads TGCAGTGTCAGACAGGGGGCCCGCTATGACTACACCTTC.

This rearrangement joins TRBV5-6 to TRBJ2-7, with D hard to call. Trimming stripped 2 bases from V and 2 bases from J, with 11 bases between. Germline values: CDR1 SGHDT, CDR2 YYEEEE. The CDR3 covers 14 residues. This CDR3 is CASSLLKKTYEQYF. CDR3 DNA sequence: TGTGCCAGCAGCTTACTCAAGAAGACCTACGAGCAGTACTTC.

The chain links TRBV29-1 to TRBJ1-5; the D gene is possibly TRBD1 (5 bases). The CDR3 has 13 amino acids. Trimming left V 3 bases short and J 7 bases short, with 13 bases between. The V gene's germline CDR1 is SQVTM and CDR2 ANQGSEA. Here the CDR3 reads CSVDGGRGQPQHF. The DNA of the CDR3 is TGCAGCGTTGATGGAGGGAGGGGACAGCCCCAGCATTTT.

This clonotype has only one observation. This rearrangement joins TRBV29-1 to TRBJ1-5, with 10 nucleotides matching TRBD1. The CDR3 has 14 amino acids. Germline CDR1 reads SQVTM; CDR2 reads ANQGSEA. The J segment lost 5 bases and the V segment lost 4 bases, leaving 5 bases of the junction unmatched. CDR3 sequence reads: CSVGGQGYDQPQHF. As DNA, the CDR3 is TGCAGCGTTGGGGGACAGGGGTACGATCAGCCCCAGCATTTT.

The chain joins TRBV19 to TRBJ2-5; D gene unclear. The CDR3 is 13 amino acids. CDR1 and CDR2 from the germline V gene are LNHDA and SQIVND (reference sequence). The V and J ends lost 5 bases and 11 bases respectively, with 18 bases between them. The CDR3: CASSWNGPYGQYF. CDR3 sequence (DNA): TGTGCCAGTAGTTGGAACGGGCCTTACGGGCAGTACTTC.

This clonotype was observed a few times. The V and J genes are TRBV29-1 and TRBJ2-3; 10 positions match TRBD1. The J segment lost 6 bases and the V segment lost 2 bases, leaving 5 bases of the junction unmatched. This CDR3 is 14 amino acids long. Germline V CDR1 and CDR2: SQVTM, ANQGSEA. This chain's CDR3 is CSVEKTGGEDTQYF. In DNA, the CDR3 is TGCAGCGTTGAAAAGACAGGGGGCGAGGATACGCAGTATTTT.

The gene calls are TRBV15 and TRBJ2-1, with D tentatively TRBD2 (6 bases). The germline V and J ends were trimmed by 3 bases and 9 bases, with 12 bases remaining between them. This CDR3 contains 13 residues. Germline V CDR1 and CDR2: LNHNV, YYDKDF (reference sequence). The CDR3 here is CATSSFKRVEQFF. The DNA for the CDR3 is TGTGCCACCAGCAGTTTTAAGCGGGTTGAGCAGTTCTTC.

The V and J genes are TRBV20-1 and TRBJ1-6; 9 bases are a match to TRBD1. The CDR3 has 16 amino acids. Germline V CDR1 and CDR2: DFQATT, SNEGSKA (reference sequence). The V gene end was trimmed by 2 bases and the J gene end by 6 bases; junction bases not matched to a gene: 8. The CDR3: CSARNLAQGANSPLHF. CDR3 in DNA: TGCAGTGCTAGAAACCTAGCACAGGGGGCTAATTCACCCCTCCACTTT.

The CDR3 bases are TGTGCCAGCAGTTTAGACACACCTAGCGGAGAAACCTACGAGCAGTACTTC. Protein sequence: CASSLDTPSGETYEQYF. V and J are TRBV12-3 or TRBV12-4 and TRBJ2-7; 7 nucleotides agree with TRBD2. With V trimmed by 1 base and J by 2 bases, 11 bases remained unmatched. This CDR3 is built from 17 residues.

This clonotype was observed a few times. The chain carries TRBV20-1 and TRBJ2-7, with 8 positions matching TRBD2. CDR3 length: 13 amino acids. Germline assignment: CDR1 DFQATT and CDR2 SNEGSKA (reference sequence). V gave up 6 bases and J gave up 2 bases; unmatched junction bases: 6. CDR3 in amino acids: CSAAAGETYEQYF. The DNA of the CDR3 is TGCAGTGCGGCAGCGGGAGAGACCTACGAGCAGTACTTC.

The chain has TRBV20-1 and TRBJ2-7, with 7 bases lining up with TRBD2. CDR3 length equals 13 residues. Germline assignment: CDR1 DFQATT and CDR2 SNEGSKA (reference sequence). Germline trimming cut 6 bases from V and 2 bases from J; bases unmatched to any gene: 7. The CDR3 DNA sequence: TGCAGTGCCCGACTAGCCTCTCCCTACGAGCAGTACTTC. Translating gives CSARLASPYEQYF.

This clonotype has just a few counts. The chain uses TRBV27 and TRBJ2-1; D may be TRBD2 (6 bases). Per germline, CDR1 MNHEY and CDR2 SMNVEV (reference sequence). Trimming cost V 5 bases and J 6 bases, with 17 bases left between them. This CDR3 is 15 amino acids long. CDR3 in amino acids: CASSPRLGRSNEQFF. The CDR3 DNA sequence: TGTGCCAGCAGTCCCCGACTAGGTCGAAGCAATGAGCAGTTCTTC.

The chain has TRBV3-1 and TRBJ2-1, with 12 bases identical to TRBD2. The CDR3 runs to 15 residues. J was trimmed by 8 bases and V by 3 bases; bases with no gene match: 5. Germline V gives CDR1 LGHDT, CDR2 YNNKEL (reference sequence). CDR3 nucleotides: TGTGCCAGCAGCCACGGACTAGCGGGGCGGGATGAGCAGTTCTTC. Protein: CASSHGLAGRDEQFF.

This rearrangement joins TRBV6-5 to TRBJ2-7, with TRBD1 matching 8 bases. In germline, CDR1 is MNHEY, CDR2 SVGAGI. The CDR3 has 14 residues. The junction had 9 bases not matched to a gene; V was cut back by 6 bases and J by 5 bases. The CDR3 sequence: CASRDIDRGNEQYF. Here the CDR3 DNA reads TGTGCCAGCAGGGACATTGACAGGGGCAACGAGCAGTACTTC.

The chain is built from TRBV25-1 and TRBJ1-6; the D gene is possibly TRBD1 (5 bases). This CDR3 is built from 13 residues. V was cut by 2 bases and J by 9 bases, with 8 bases left in between. Germline V lookup: CDR1 MGHDK, CDR2 SYGVNS. CDR3 in amino acids: CASSEVQGSPLHF. CDR3 in DNA: TGTGCCAGCAGTGAAGTCCAGGGTTCACCCCTCCACTTT.

This clonotype was seen at least ten times. The V and J genes are TRBV7-9 and TRBJ2-3; D gene uncertain. This CDR3 has 11 residues. V dropped 2 bases and J dropped 8 bases, with 5 bases sitting between them. Germline CDR1 and CDR2: SEHNR and FQNEAQ (reference sequence). The DNA for the CDR3 is TGTGCCAGCAGCTTAAGGGCTACGCAGTATTTT. Translation gives CASSLRATQYF.

The rearrangement uses TRBV5-1 and TRBJ2-1; no definite D call. Germline CDR1 and CDR2: SGHRS and YFSETQ. Trimming took 0 bases from V and 9 from J, leaving 7 bases between them. The CDR3 extends over 12 amino acids. In nucleotides, the CDR3 is TGCGCCAGCAGCTTGGGTGCTCTTGAGCAGTTCTTC. Protein: CASSLGALEQFF.

This clonotype showed up just a few times. V gene TRBV24-1 combines with J gene TRBJ2-5; D not certain. The germline CDR1 and CDR2 sequences are KGHDR and SFDVKD. V lost 5 bases and J lost 1, with 13 bases in between. The CDR3 spans 15 residues. CDR3 protein: CATSARDIAQETQYF. CDR3 nucleotides: TGTGCCACCAGTGCCCGCGACATTGCCCAAGAGACCCAGTACTTC.

This clonotype turned up a few times. The chain joins TRBV7-2 to TRBJ2-4; maybe TRBD1 (5 bases). Germline loops: CDR1 SGHTA, CDR2 FQGNSA. Trimming stripped 1 base from V and 5 bases from J, with 12 bases between. The CDR3 has 15 residues. The CDR3 DNA sequence: TGTGCCAGCAGCTTAGTTGGGGCTAGACAAAACATTCAGTACTTC. This sequence encodes CASSLVGARQNIQYF.

This clonotype has more than one count but fewer than ten. The rearrangement joins TRBV28 to TRBJ2-1, with D unresolved. The CDR3 sequence is 15 residues long. The germline CDR1 and CDR2 sequences are MDHEN and SYDVKM. V dropped 6 bases and J dropped 6 bases, with 18 bases sitting between them. The DNA of the CDR3 is TGTGCCAGCAGCTCGACCGGGTCGGTTAGCAATGAGCAGTTCTTC. It specifies CASSSTGSVSNEQFF.

This sequence joins TRBV5-1 and TRBJ2-6; D possibly corresponds to TRBD1 (6 bases). This CDR3 region has 16 residues. Germline V gene lookup returns CDR1 SGHRS and CDR2 YFSETQ. Trimming cost V 0 bases and J 4 bases, with 11 bases left between them. The CDR3 DNA sequence: TGCGCCAGCAGCTTGGAACAGGGTATGGGGGCCAACGTCCTGACTTTC. Encoded protein: CASSLEQGMGANVLTF.

This CDR3 is CASSPGTSGSREQYF. CDR3 nucleotide sequence: TGCGCCAGCAGCCCCGGGACTAGCGGATCAAGAGAGCAGTACTTC. The rearrangement links TRBV4-1 to TRBJ2-7; TRBD2 matches at 11 bases. The CDR3 runs 15 residues. The V gene end was trimmed by 4 bases and the J gene end by 7 bases; junction bases not matched to a gene: 9. Germline V CDR1 and CDR2: MGHRA, YSYEKL.